This T cell receptor (beta chain) was found in a study of tissue T cells after allogeneic stem cell transplantation. Germline CDR1 reads GKSSPN; CDR2 reads SITVG. CDR3 length equals 15 residues. V shed 3 bases, J shed 2 bases, and the junction held 3 bases outside the gene matches. By proportion, this clone is medium-sized (0.01 to 0.1%). What it binds is not known. Gene names are the mouse ones. The CDR3 goes on 1 residue after the read ends, and that part is filled in from the germline J gene. Stated time point: mouse harvest day 14 after allogeneic transplant. Each mouse received 10^7 T-cell-depleted marrow cells plus 10^6 splenic CD5+ T cells by tail vein. B6 (H2b) cells into BALB/c (H2d) mice; tissues taken at day 7 or 14. CDR3 sequences, V/J genes, frequencies and template counts came from survey-depth TCRbeta sequencing. The method was immunoSEQ multiplex PCR; TCRdb's version includes in-frame clones alone and lacks a portion of them. The sample carries approximately 7,100 clones, roughly 38% recorded once.

Study-level points and caveats: Few T cell clones were shared across patients, but motif clusters showed tissue-specific shared signatures. The patient cohort was small and clinically heterogeneous, with limited sampling depth.

V and J are TRBV31 and TRBJ2-3, with TRBD2 identical over 12 bases. This clonotype was sampled from a female BALB/c mouse given C57BL/6 T cells with graft-versus-host disease after an allogeneic hematopoietic cell transplant. The sequencing input was skin. CDR3: CAWSGDWGDAETLYF. The CDR3 bases that were read are TGTGCCTGGAGCGGGGACTGGGGGGATGCAGAAACGCTGTAT.